This TCR beta chain was obtained from a study of STAT5B mutations in CD4+ large granular lymphocyte leukemia. About the study: Healthy donors showed HLA-associated enrichment of the CDR3 'QG' motif.

In germline, CDR1 is KGHSH, CDR2 LQKENI. Trimming left V 4 bases short and J 5 bases short, with 12 bases between. CDR3 length: 14 residues. Profiled with immunoSEQ multiplex PCR; TCRdb holds only in-frame clones, not every one. This sample has about 30,000 clones, with more than 65% found just once. The origin of this receptor is a human donor in good health. Sequencing input: CD4+ T cells from blood buffy coats. The V call is TRBV18, the J call TRBJ2-4; TRBD1 is a possible D gene (5 bases). CDR3 protein: CASSLGARENIQYF. CDR3 nucleotides: TGTGCCAGCTCACTTGGGGCTCGAGAAAACATTCAGTACTTC.